These T cell receptor beta chains were read from a single sample in a study of monozygotic twins with cystic fibrosis. Only in-frame clones appear in the TCRdb table, and some are missing; sequencing was by immunoSEQ multiplex PCR. In the table there are roughly 30,000 clones, more than 90% of which are singletons. Sequences were obtained from blood. These TCRs come from a girl aged 2 to 10 with cystic fibrosis. Both conserved end residues are part of each CDR3. The order of the fields is V gene, clone size, J gene, D gene, CDR3 DNA, CDR3 protein. D genes are given only for firm matches. Clone size is not always given. Where it is, it says once, few, many or a class for expanded clones.

v_gene: TRBV19; abundance: -; j_gene: TRBJ1-2; d_gene: TRBD1; CDR3nt: TGTGCCAGTAGTCTAATTACGGACAGGGACGATGGCTACACCTTC; CDR3aa: CASSLITDRDDGYTF
v_gene: TRBV5-6; abundance: -; j_gene: TRBJ2-7; d_gene: -; CDR3nt: TGTGCCAGCAGCTTAGGACAGTCCTACGAGCAGTACTTC; CDR3aa: CASSLGQSYEQYF
v_gene: TRBV28; abundance: -; j_gene: TRBJ1-5; d_gene: -; CDR3nt: TGTGCCAGCAGTATTCCCGGCGCAGACAATCAGCCCCAGCATTTT; CDR3aa: CASSIPGADNQPQHF
v_gene: TRBV7-8; abundance: -; j_gene: TRBJ2-7; d_gene: -; CDR3nt: TGTGCCAGCAGCCCCCCGGGGGCGTTAAACGAGCAGTACTTC; CDR3aa: CASSPPGALNEQYF
v_gene: TRBV7-2; abundance: once; j_gene: TRBJ1-2; d_gene: -; CDR3nt: TGTGCCAGCAGCTTAGAGACGCGGGGGGCCGCCTATGGCTACACCTTC; CDR3aa: CASSLETRGAAYGYTF
v_gene: TRBV5-6; abundance: few; j_gene: TRBJ1-2; d_gene: -; CDR3nt: TGTGCCAGCAGCTCCGGGGGAGGATATATGGAAGGCTACACCTTC; CDR3aa: CASSSGGGYMEGYTF
v_gene: TRBV9; abundance: -; j_gene: TRBJ1-5; d_gene: TRBD1; CDR3nt: TGTGCCAGCAGCGTAGGGGACAGGGGTCGGAATCAGCCCCAGCATTTT; CDR3aa: CASSVGDRGRNQPQHF
v_gene: TRBV6-6; abundance: -; j_gene: TRBJ1-2; d_gene: TRBD1; CDR3nt: TGTGCCAGCAGTTACTCAGGGGACAGGGGGTCTGGCTACACCTTC; CDR3aa: CASSYSGDRGSGYTF
v_gene: TRBV6-5; abundance: medium-sized; j_gene: TRBJ2-1; d_gene: -; CDR3nt: TGTGCCAGCAGTTACTCGAGCGGAGAGACCTACAATGAGCAGTTCTTC; CDR3aa: CASSYSSGETYNEQFF
v_gene: TRBV15; abundance: -; j_gene: TRBJ2-7; d_gene: -; CDR3nt: TGTGCCACCAGCAGGCTCCGGACGGACCTACGGGGGCACGAGCAGTACTTC; CDR3aa: CATSRLRTDLRGHEQYF
v_gene: TRBV19; abundance: -; j_gene: TRBJ1-1; d_gene: -; CDR3nt: TGTGCCAGTAGTTGGGACACGACGAACACTGAAGCTTTCTTT; CDR3aa: CASSWDTTNTEAFF
v_gene: TRBV10-3; abundance: -; j_gene: TRBJ2-7; d_gene: -; CDR3nt: TGTGCCATCAGTGTAGGAGGGGGCGCGTCCCACGAGCAGTACTTC; CDR3aa: CAISVGGGASHEQYF
v_gene: TRBV6-1; abundance: -; j_gene: TRBJ2-1; d_gene: -; CDR3nt: TGTGCCAGCAGTGAAGGTGGGGCTGACAATGAGCAGTTCTTC; CDR3aa: CASSEGGADNEQFF
v_gene: TRBV2; abundance: -; j_gene: TRBJ1-1; d_gene: -; CDR3nt: TGTGCCAGCAGTGATAGGAAGAGATTGAACACTGAAGCTTTCTTT; CDR3aa: CASSDRKRLNTEAFF
v_gene: TRBV4-1; abundance: -; j_gene: TRBJ1-2; d_gene: TRBD1; CDR3nt: TGCGCCAGCAGCCAAGATCCAGCCTCAGGGGGCTTGGGTGGCTACACCTTC; CDR3aa: CASSQDPASGGLGGYTF
v_gene: TRBV5-4; abundance: -; j_gene: TRBJ2-2; d_gene: TRBD2; CDR3nt: TGTGCCAGCAGCGCCCTGGCTAGCGGGGGGGCGGTCGGGGAGCTGTTTTTT; CDR3aa: CASSALASGGAVGELFF
v_gene: TRBV6-5; abundance: few; j_gene: TRBJ1-2; d_gene: TRBD1; CDR3nt: TGTGCCAGCACTGGACAGGGGGGAAACTATGGCTACACCTTC; CDR3aa: CASTGQGGNYGYTF
v_gene: TRBV5-1; abundance: -; j_gene: TRBJ2-1; d_gene: -; CDR3nt: TGCGCCAGCAGGGGGCTAAGCTCCTACAATGAGCAGTTCTTC; CDR3aa: CASRGLSSYNEQFF
v_gene: TRBV4-1; abundance: -; j_gene: TRBJ2-7; d_gene: -; CDR3nt: TGCGCCAGCAGCCATGGTCGCGGGCTGTACGAGCAGTACTTC; CDR3aa: CASSHGRGLYEQYF
v_gene: TRBV2; abundance: -; j_gene: TRBJ1-1; d_gene: TRBD1; CDR3nt: TGTGCCAGCAGCCGGGACAGGGAGATTAACACTGAAGCTTTCTTT; CDR3aa: CASSRDREINTEAFF
v_gene: TRBV30; abundance: -; j_gene: TRBJ1-1; d_gene: TRBD1; CDR3nt: TGTGCCTGGACCATGGGACAGGGCGAAATTCTTGGAACTGAAGCTTTCTTT; CDR3aa: CAWTMGQGEILGTEAFF
v_gene: TRBV5-1; abundance: -; j_gene: TRBJ1-2; d_gene: -; CDR3nt: TGCGCCAGCAGCCCTGGCGGGGGCGGTCCGCGCGGCTACACCTTC; CDR3aa: CASSPGGGGPRGYTF
v_gene: TRBV5-1; abundance: -; j_gene: TRBJ2-3; d_gene: TRBD2; CDR3nt: TGCGCCAGCAGCTTACCGCTAGCGGCCGGCACAGATACGCAGTATTTT; CDR3aa: CASSLPLAAGTDTQYF
v_gene: TRBV9; abundance: -; j_gene: TRBJ2-2; d_gene: -; CDR3nt: TGTGCCAGCAGCGTAGGCACAGGGTGGAACACCGGGGAGCTGTTTTTT; CDR3aa: CASSVGTGWNTGELFF
v_gene: TRBV7-9; abundance: -; j_gene: TRBJ1-5; d_gene: TRBD1; CDR3nt: TGTGCCAGCAGCCGGGACAGTAATCAGCCCCAGCATTTT; CDR3aa: CASSRDSNQPQHF
v_gene: TRBV7-8; abundance: -; j_gene: TRBJ2-7; d_gene: -; CDR3nt: TGTGCCAGCAGCTTAGCTAGTGGCAACGGGGAGTACTTC; CDR3aa: CASSLASGNGEYF
v_gene: TRBV21-1; abundance: -; j_gene: TRBJ2-7; d_gene: -; CDR3nt: TGTGCCAGCATCGACACACAGGGGGCGGATTCACCCTACGAGCAGTACTTC; CDR3aa: CASIDTQGADSPYEQYF
v_gene: TRBV14; abundance: -; j_gene: TRBJ2-7; d_gene: -; CDR3nt: TGTGCCAGCAGCCTCCTGCCGGGACCGTCTTACGAGCAGTACTTC; CDR3aa: CASSLLPGPSYEQYF
v_gene: TRBV5-8; abundance: -; j_gene: TRBJ2-1; d_gene: -; CDR3nt: TGTGCCAGCAGCTTGGATTTGTTCAATGAGCAGTTCTTC; CDR3aa: CASSLDLFNEQFF